A single T cell receptor beta chain is shown here with its context. Its cognate antigen is unknown. This entry comes from a study of a mutant IDH1 vaccine in newly diagnosed glioma. Overall study context: Patients were pretreated with radiotherapy, temozolomide, or both, mostly both. Findings of the study overall: It seemed that pseudoprogression was not linked to changes in the top peripheral T cell clonotypes.

This sample's time point: week 5, during vaccination. Topical imiquimod accompanied each vaccine dose, which consisted of 300 ug of mutant IDH1 20-mer peptide. This CDR3 spans 13 amino acids. This table comes from immunoSEQ multiplex PCR, and its TCRdb copy is limited to in-frame clones, with some not included. The sample has around 34,000 clones; over 50% are singletons. The rearrangement joins TRBV21-1 to TRBJ1-4. TRBV21-1 is classified as a pseudogene. This receptor was obtained from a woman aged 18-35 years with glioma. The sequencing used PBMCs, collected from a glioma patient whose treatment included an IDH1 peptide vaccine. The CDR3 sequence is CARERAGNEKLFF. The CDR3 DNA reads TGTGCCAGGGAGAGGGCAGGTAATGAAAAACTGTTTTTT.